The 14 T cell receptor beta chains reported below all come from one sample, sequenced in a study of blood T cell repertoires in COVID-19. The data were produced by immunoSEQ multiplex PCR, yet TCRdb's version contains in-frame clones alone and is incomplete. The table includes 190,000 or so clones, approximately 84% detected once. The source material was PBMCs or T cells enriched from blood (not recorded which). The receptors here all came from a man aged 40-55 years who had recovered from COVID-19.

CDR3 DNA: TGTGCCAGCAGTGACGAGGGTTTCGGCGCTTTCTTT. The encoded protein is CASSDEGFGAFF. The genes are TRBV2 and TRBJ1-1; no reliable D call. The CDR3 has 12 amino acids. The V end was cut by 3 bases, the J end by 11 bases, with 13 bases between. Germline V gives CDR1 SNHLY, CDR2 FYNNEI.

This chain joins TRBV4-1 and TRBJ2-1; 14 bases match TRBD2. Germline CDR1 reads MGHRA; CDR2 reads YSYEKL. This CDR3 contains 17 residues. V lost 1 base and J lost 7; bases outside the gene matches: 6. The CDR3 region has the DNA TGCGCCAGCAGCCAAGGACTAGCGGGGGGGAAGGTAAATGAGCAGTTCTTC. Protein product: CASSQGLAGGKVNEQFF.

The table lists this clone with a few counts. One end of the junction fails to match germline, which may point to a read error. This rearrangement joins TRBV12-3 or TRBV12-4 to TRBJ2-7; D might be TRBD1 (5 bases). The CDR3 contains 11 residues. In nucleotides, the CDR3 is TGTGCCAGCAGTTTCCTTACAGGTCTTCACTTC. It yields the protein CASSFLTGLHF.

This clone has just one count. The V gene is TRBV24-1, the J gene TRBJ1-5; 8 bases map to TRBD1. J gave up 5 bases and V 6 bases, and 8 bases lay outside the gene matches. Per germline, CDR1 KGHDR and CDR2 SFDVKD. This CDR3 is built from 15 residues. CDR3 nucleotides: TGTGCCACCAGTCCCTCGGGACAGGACTATCAGCCCCAGCATTTT. This gives the protein CATSPSGQDYQPQHF.

The CDR3 region has the DNA TGTGCCAGCAGTTTGTTGGGCCTCCAAGAGACCCAGTACTTC. Translation: CASSLLGLQETQYF. The V call is TRBV27, the J call TRBJ2-5, with unresolved D. With 3 bases removed from V and 1 base from J, the gap between germline ends came to 9 bases. The length of the CDR3 is 14 residues. The V gene's germline CDR1 is MNHEY and CDR2 SMNVEV (reference sequence).

The V gene is TRBV2, the J gene TRBJ1-1; TRBD1 matches at 10 bases. The CDR3 extends over 17 amino acids. In germline, CDR1 is SNHLY, CDR2 FYNNEI. Germline trimming cut 6 bases from V and 1 base from J; bases unmatched to any gene: 11. The CDR3 sequence: CASRPGQGKMGNTEAFF. The CDR3 nucleotides read TGTGCCAGCAGGCCGGGACAGGGGAAGATGGGGAACACTGAAGCTTTCTTT. Full variable domain (missing parts from reference TRBV2 and TRBJ1-1): EPEVTQTPSHQVTQMGQEVILRCVPISNHLYFYWYRQILGQKVEFLVSFYNNEISEKSEIFDDQFSVERPDGSNFTLKIRSTKLEDSAMYFCASRPGQGKMGNTEAFFGQGTRLTVV.

The chain combines TRBV5-1 with TRBJ2-5; TRBD1 matches 10 bases. Germline V gene lookup returns CDR1 SGHRS and CDR2 YFSETQ. This CDR3 contains 15 residues. V was pared by 4 bases and J by 4 bases, with 7 bases of the junction left unmatched. CDR3 protein: CASSPRQGAGETQYF. CDR3 nucleotide sequence: TGCGCCAGCAGCCCAAGACAGGGGGCAGGAGAGACCCAGTACTTC.

The J gene is TRBJ2-1, the V gene TRBV2; possibly TRBD2 for D (5 bases). This CDR3 has 18 residues. Looked up from germline, CDR1 is SNHLY and CDR2 is FYNNEI. V lost 2 bases, J lost 7 bases, and 24 bases lay in between. Here the CDR3 DNA reads TGTGCCAGCAGTGAATTCGTGGAGGCGAGGGCAGACAAAAATGAGCAGTTCTTC. This gives the protein CASSEFVEARADKNEQFF.

The chain joins TRBV7-6 to TRBJ1-2; 7 bases are a match to TRBD1. The CDR3 totals 16 residues. The ends lost 1 base at V and 0 bases at J; junction bases unmatched: 5. Germline V CDR1 and CDR2: SGHVS, FNYEAQ. The CDR3 bases are TGTGCCAGCAGCTTAGGGGGGACAGAGGCTAACTATGGCTACACCTTC. Encoded protein: CASSLGGTEANYGYTF.

The chain is built from TRBV9 and TRBJ2-3; the match to TRBD2 covers 7 bases. Trimming took 4 bases from V and 1 from J; bases not matched to a gene: 3. This CDR3 has 14 residues. Looked up from germline, CDR1 is SGDLS and CDR2 is YYNGEE. The CDR3 sequence: CASSLSGGTDTQYF. CDR3 nucleotides: TGTGCCAGCAGCCTAAGCGGGGGCACAGATACGCAGTATTTT. The variable domain in full, with the rest retrieved from reference TRBV9 and TRBJ2-3, is DSGVTQTPKHLITATGQRVTLRCSPRSGDLSVYWYQQSLDQGLQFLIQYYNGEERAKGNILERFSAQQFPDLHSELNLSSLELGDSALYFCASSLSGGTDTQYFGPGTRLTVL.

The V and J genes are TRBV11-1 and TRBJ2-1; possible D gene TRBD2, 5 bases. The length of the CDR3 is 13 residues. V lost 8 bases and J lost 9, with 17 bases in between. Germline loops: CDR1 SGHAT, CDR2 FQDESV (reference sequence). In DNA, the CDR3 is TGTGCCAGCGGGGAGACTCCAAGGCGTGAGCAGTTCTTC. Its protein product is CASGETPRREQFF.

The V and J genes are TRBV3-1 (or the pseudogene TRBV3-2) and TRBJ2-7; 7 positions agree with TRBD2. CDR3 length equals 16 residues. Germline CDR1 is LGHDT and CDR2 is YNNKEL (reference sequence). Trimming removed 0 bases from V and 2 bases from J; junction bases left unmatched: 7. CDR3 DNA: TGTGCCAGCAGCCAAGAGGCCAGCGGGGCCCCCTACGAGCAGTACTTC. It translates to CASSQEASGAPYEQYF.

V and J are TRBV5-6 and TRBJ2-1; 8 bases are a match to TRBD2. Germline-derived CDR1 and CDR2 are SGHDT and YYEEEE. There are 16 residues in the CDR3. The V segment lost 2 bases and the J segment 2 bases; nucleotides outside the gene matches: 6. CDR3 DNA: TGTGCCAGCAGCTTTATAGCGGGGATCACCTACAATGAGCAGTTCTTC. Translation: CASSFIAGITYNEQFF.

This chain uses TRBV29-1 with TRBJ1-1; maybe TRBD1 (5 bases). Germline CDR1 SQVTM, CDR2 ANQGSEA. The length of the CDR3 is 10 residues. V was pared by 7 bases and J by 8 bases, with 11 bases between. The CDR3 DNA follows: TGCAGCGCCCTACGGGGGGAAGCTTTCTTT. Amino acids: CSALRGEAFF.